The 12 T cell receptor beta chains presented below share a single source sample, sequenced in a study of T-cell reconstitution after alpha-beta-depleted transplantation in children. Unique molecular identifiers were built into the TCRbeta library. TCRdb analysed the PCR reads with MiXCR anew, one entry per CDR3 protein. The sample has about 980,000 distinct CDR3 sequences; about 31% are singletons. This material consisted of PBMCs, mostly from graft donor cells, taken 360 days after TCRalphabeta/CD19-depleted stem cell transplant. All receptors come from a boy less than two years old who had a stem cell transplant for SCID, so the T cells may come from the graft donor.

This clonotype was observed a handful of times. This chain links TRBV6-5 with TRBJ1-4, with 9 bases aligning to TRBD1. The junction had 9 bases not matched to a gene; V was cut back by 2 bases and J by 8 bases. The germline V gene has CDR1 MNHEY and CDR2 SVGAGI. The CDR3 length is 16 residues. Here the CDR3 DNA reads TGTGCCAGCAGTTACGCGACGGGAGGACAGGGGGAAAAACTGTTTTTT. Its protein is CASSYATGGQGEKLFF.

V is TRBV7-2 and J is TRBJ2-5, with 7 positions matching TRBD2. With V trimmed by 6 bases and J by 2 bases, 15 bases remained unmatched. CDR3 size: 17 residues. Per germline, CDR1 SGHTA and CDR2 FQGNSA. This chain's CDR3 is CASSLPHLAVKQETQYF. Here the CDR3 DNA reads TGTGCCAGCAGTCTTCCGCATCTAGCGGTGAAACAAGAGACCCAGTACTTC.

The chain combines TRBV29-1 with TRBJ1-1; no clear D gene. V was cut by 2 bases and J by 2 bases, with 9 bases left in between. The CDR3 extends over 13 amino acids. Germline V gives CDR1 SQVTM, CDR2 ANQGSEA. The CDR3 spells CSVEWHHNTEAFF. The CDR3 DNA sequence: TGCAGCGTTGAATGGCACCATAACACTGAAGCTTTCTTT.

This chain links TRBV6-1 with TRBJ1-1; 8 bases line up with TRBD1. Trimming took 5 bases from V and 3 from J; bases not matched to a gene: 5. The V gene's germline CDR1 is MNHNS and CDR2 SASEGT. This CDR3 comprises 14 residues. In nucleotides, the CDR3 is TGTGCCAGCAGTCGTTACAGGGGGGACACTGAAGCTTTCTTT. It is translated as CASSRYRGDTEAFF.

The table lists this clonotype with a few counts. The chain recombines TRBV5-1 with TRBJ2-7; 7 bases agree with TRBD1. The CDR3 runs 16 residues. Germline V gene data show CDR1 as SGHRS and CDR2 as YFSETQ. After removal of 1 base from V and 0 bases from J, the junction contained 7 bases not matched to a gene. The CDR3 protein is CASSLSGQDSSYEQYF. CDR3 nucleotides: TGCGCCAGCAGCTTGTCTGGACAGGATAGCTCCTACGAGCAGTACTTC.

The J gene is TRBJ1-2, the V gene TRBV9; D is ambiguous. Germline V gene data show CDR1 as SGDLS and CDR2 as YYNGEE. The CDR3 runs 14 residues. V lost 0 bases, J lost 5 bases, and 11 bases lay in between. In nucleotides, the CDR3 is TGTGCCAGCAGCGTAGCAGGAGGGAGTTATGGCTACACCTTC. Its translation: CASSVAGGSYGYTF. The variable domain in full, with the rest retrieved from reference TRBV9 and TRBJ1-2, is DSGVTQTPKHLITATGQRVTLRCSPRSGDLSVYWYQQSLDQGLQFLIQYYNGEERAKGNILERFSAQQFPDLHSELNLSSLELGDSALYFCASSVAGGSYGYTFGSGTRLTVV.

The J gene is TRBJ2-5, the V gene TRBV12-3 or TRBV12-4; D may be TRBD1 or TRBD2 (5 bases each). The CDR3 has 15 amino acids. V was cut by 2 bases and J by 1 base, with 11 bases left in between. CDR3 DNA: TGTGCCAGCAGTTTACGGGACGGCAGCCAAGAGACCCAGTACTTC. This gives the protein CASSLRDGSQETQYF.

The chain uses TRBV29-1 and TRBJ2-7; D is undetermined. Deletions cut 0 bases from V and 3 bases from J, with 9 bases between. CDR1 is SQVTM, CDR2 ANQGSEA, per germline. The CDR3 loop spans 13 amino acids. In DNA form, the CDR3 reads TGCAGCGTTGAAGACGGCCACCTCTACGAGCAGTACTTC. As protein: CSVEDGHLYEQYF.

This clonotype was observed a handful of times. DNA for the CDR3: TGTGCCAGCAGTGACCCCTCTGGGCGGAGCTACGAGCAGTACTTC. Amino acid sequence: CASSDPSGRSYEQYF. The chain joins TRBV25-1 to TRBJ2-7; D remains unclear. The germline V gene has CDR1 MGHDK and CDR2 SYGVNS. The V end lost 3 bases, the J end lost 3 bases, and 15 bases lay between the germline ends. The CDR3 has 15 amino acids.

V and J are TRBV6-1 and TRBJ2-2; TRBD1 matches at 7 bases. J gave up 6 bases and V 5 bases, and 9 bases lay outside the gene matches. CDR1 MNHNS and CDR2 SASEGT come from the germline V gene. This CDR3 region has 15 residues. CDR3 DNA sequence: TGTGCCAGCAGTCTTTCCGGGACAGTGGCCGGGGAGCTGTTTTTT. Translation: CASSLSGTVAGELFF.

The CDR3 coding sequence is TGCGCCAGCAGGTGGAAGGGTGGCACTGAAGCTTTCTTT. Protein: CASRWKGGTEAFF. The chain has TRBV5-1 and TRBJ1-1; no definite D call. This CDR3 spans 13 amino acids. CDR1 SGHRS and CDR2 YFSETQ come from the germline V gene. V was shortened by 5 bases and J by 4 bases, with 12 bases between the two germline ends.

V is TRBV4-2 and J is TRBJ2-2; TRBD2 matches at 9 bases. V dropped 1 base and J dropped 4; count of bases not matched to a gene: 7. This CDR3 has 17 amino acids. Germline CDR1 reads LGHNA; CDR2 reads YNFKEQ. The CDR3 spells CASSQVASGGSTGELFF. The CDR3 bases are TGTGCCAGCAGCCAAGTTGCCAGCGGGGGGAGCACCGGGGAGCTGTTTTTT.